This T cell receptor beta chain was found in a study of blood T cell repertoires in COVID-19. Study as a whole: Sites in the United States, Italy and Spain provided acute and convalescent COVID-19 samples.

Study processing details: Quantification of nucleated cells was approximated via reference gene primer amplification. Profiled with immunoSEQ multiplex PCR; TCRdb holds only in-frame clones, not every one. Clonal size and the V and J genes are those of that table, whereas D and trimming came from the DNA. The sample yields roughly 190,000 clones, 82% seen once. Trimming stripped 3 bases from V and 5 bases from J, with 12 bases between. From germline, CDR1 is LNHDA and CDR2 SQIVND (reference sequence). This CDR3 region has 14 residues. Enrolled through a virtual design, the participants were between 18 and 89 years of age and came from under 30 US areas.

Sequenced material: PBMCs or T cells enriched from blood (not recorded which). J is TRBJ2-3 and V is TRBV19; perhaps TRBD2 as D (7 bases). The receptor comes from a man aged 35 to 55 who had recovered from COVID-19. CDR3 sequence reads: CASSITGREDTQYF. CDR3 bases: TGTGCCAGTAGTATTACAGGGAGGGAAGATACGCAGTATTTT.